This is a list of T cell receptor beta chains from one sample in a study of STAT5B mutations in CD4+ large granular lymphocyte leukemia. Profiled with immunoSEQ multiplex PCR; TCRdb holds only in-frame clones, not every one. The data show some 30,000 clones, with approximately 71% seen just once and around 1.7% held by the top ten. Sequencing was performed on CD4+ T cells from blood buffy coats. Receptors were obtained from a human donor in good health. Each CDR3 is given with its conserved first and last residue. The D gene is left open where the match is weak. Clone size is not always given. Where it is, it says once, few, many or a class for expanded clones.

clone size: -
CDR3 length: 14
D gene: -
V gene: TRBV5-8
J gene: TRBJ2-2
CDR3 protein: CASSITAGTGELFF
CDR3 DNA: TGTGCCAGCAGCATAACCGCTGGCACCGGGGAGCTGTTTTTT

clone size: -
CDR3 length: 13
D gene: -
V gene: TRBV7-3
J gene: TRBJ2-3
CDR3 protein: CASSFGDTDTQYF
CDR3 DNA: TGTGCCAGCAGCTTCGGGGACACAGATACGCAGTATTTT

clone size: -
CDR3 length: 15
D gene: -
V gene: TRBV7-6
J gene: TRBJ1-1
CDR3 protein: CASSSDQIVHTEAFF
CDR3 DNA: TGTGCCAGCAGCTCAGACCAGATTGTTCACACTGAAGCTTTCTTT

clone size: -
CDR3 length: 16
D gene: -
V gene: TRBV10-3
J gene: TRBJ2-1
CDR3 protein: CAIRPRTLMVDNEQFF
CDR3 DNA: TGTGCCATCAGGCCCCGGACTCTCATGGTCGACAATGAGCAGTTCTTC

clone size: -
CDR3 length: 13
D gene: -
V gene: TRBV6-6
J gene: TRBJ2-1
CDR3 protein: CASSYRAYNEQFF
CDR3 DNA: TGTGCCAGCAGTTACAGGGCATACAATGAGCAGTTCTTC

clone size: few
CDR3 length: 13
D gene: TRBD1
V gene: TRBV5-1
J gene: TRBJ1-1
CDR3 protein: CASREDRGTEAFF
CDR3 DNA: TGCGCCAGCAGGGAAGACAGGGGAACTGAAGCTTTCTTT

clone size: -
CDR3 length: 13
D gene: -
V gene: TRBV10-1
J gene: TRBJ2-3
CDR3 protein: CASLTNFPDTQYF
CDR3 DNA: TGCGCCAGTCTGACGAACTTCCCAGATACGCAGTATTTT

clone size: -
CDR3 length: 13
D gene: -
V gene: TRBV6-5
J gene: TRBJ2-1
CDR3 protein: CASSSRGSNEQFF
CDR3 DNA: TGTGCCAGCAGTTCCCGGGGTAGCAATGAGCAGTTCTTC

clone size: -
CDR3 length: 14
D gene: -
V gene: TRBV6-1
J gene: TRBJ1-2
CDR3 protein: CASSDMSHFRGYTF
CDR3 DNA: TGTGCCAGCAGTGATATGTCCCACTTCCGTGGCTACACCTTC

clone size: -
CDR3 length: 14
D gene: -
V gene: TRBV15
J gene: TRBJ1-1
CDR3 protein: CATSRALAGTEAFF
CDR3 DNA: TGTGCCACCAGCAGGGCATTGGCGGGCACTGAAGCTTTCTTT

clone size: -
CDR3 length: 18
D gene: TRBD1
V gene: TRBV5-1
J gene: TRBJ1-6
CDR3 protein: CASSLKTGGATGDSPLHF
CDR3 DNA: TGCGCCAGCAGCTTGAAGACAGGGGGCGCCACCGGTGATTCACCCCTCCACTTT

clone size: -
CDR3 length: 13
D gene: -
V gene: TRBV11-2
J gene: TRBJ2-1
CDR3 protein: CASSSGAGIEQFF
CDR3 DNA: TGTGCCAGCAGCTCCGGGGCAGGGATTGAGCAGTTCTTC

clone size: once
CDR3 length: 13
D gene: TRBD1
V gene: TRBV10-3
J gene: TRBJ2-5
CDR3 protein: CAISGTGAETQYF
CDR3 DNA: TGTGCCATTTCCGGGACAGGGGCGGAGACCCAGTACTTC

clone size: -
CDR3 length: 15
D gene: -
V gene: TRBV6-5
J gene: TRBJ1-5
CDR3 protein: CASSYSSGERQPQHF
CDR3 DNA: TGTGCCAGCAGTTACTCGAGTGGAGAGCGTCAGCCCCAGCATTTT

clone size: -
CDR3 length: 15
D gene: -
V gene: TRBV27
J gene: TRBJ1-3
CDR3 protein: CASSLEGRAGNTIYF
CDR3 DNA: TGTGCCAGCAGTCTCGAGGGGCGGGCTGGAAACACCATATATTTT

clone size: -
CDR3 length: 15
D gene: -
V gene: TRBV5-1
J gene: TRBJ1-2
CDR3 protein: CASSASPTVEDGYTF
CDR3 DNA: TGCGCCAGCAGCGCGAGCCCGACAGTCGAGGACGGCTACACCTTC

clone size: -
CDR3 length: 14
D gene: -
V gene: TRBV5-5
J gene: TRBJ1-1
CDR3 protein: CASSFYGENTEAFF
CDR3 DNA: TGTGCCAGCAGCTTTTATGGGGAAAACACTGAAGCTTTCTTT

clone size: -
CDR3 length: 16
D gene: TRBD2
V gene: TRBV7-9
J gene: TRBJ2-2
CDR3 protein: CASSLGTSGNTGELFF
CDR3 DNA: TGTGCCAGCAGCTTAGGGACTAGCGGAAACACCGGGGAGCTGTTTTTT

clone size: -
CDR3 length: 13
D gene: -
V gene: TRBV9
J gene: TRBJ2-3
CDR3 protein: CASSEDPSNTQYF
CDR3 DNA: TGTGCCAGCAGCGAGGACCCTTCCAATACGCAGTATTTT

clone size: -
CDR3 length: 15
D gene: -
V gene: TRBV7-3
J gene: TRBJ1-1
CDR3 protein: CASSLFGGVNTEAFF
CDR3 DNA: TGTGCCAGCAGCTTATTTGGGGGGGTGAACACTGAAGCTTTCTTT

clone size: -
CDR3 length: 15
D gene: -
V gene: TRBV9
J gene: TRBJ2-3
CDR3 protein: CASSVGGPLTHTQYF
CDR3 DNA: TGTGCCAGCAGCGTAGGAGGCCCCCTTACCCATACGCAGTATTTT

clone size: once
CDR3 length: 15
D gene: TRBD1
V gene: TRBV27
J gene: TRBJ1-1
CDR3 protein: CASSFRGQGNTEAFF
CDR3 DNA: TGTGCCAGCAGTTTCAGGGGGCAGGGGAACACTGAAGCTTTCTTT

clone size: -
CDR3 length: 13
D gene: -
V gene: TRBV2
J gene: TRBJ1-2
CDR3 protein: CASSEQLNYGYTF
CDR3 DNA: TGTGCCAGCAGTGAACAGCTCAACTATGGCTACACCTTC

clone size: once
CDR3 length: 14
D gene: -
V gene: TRBV5-1
J gene: TRBJ1-5
CDR3 protein: CASSLGGSGQPQHF
CDR3 DNA: TGCGCCAGCAGCTTGGGAGGGTCGGGGCAGCCCCAGCATTTT

clone size: -
CDR3 length: 16
D gene: -
V gene: TRBV7-9
J gene: TRBJ2-7
CDR3 protein: CASSLEVGEPPYEQYF
CDR3 DNA: TGTGCCAGCAGCTTAGAGGTCGGGGAGCCTCCCTACGAGCAGTACTTC

clone size: -
CDR3 length: 17
D gene: TRBD1
V gene: TRBV19
J gene: TRBJ1-2
CDR3 protein: CASTLGGTGGLSYGYTF
CDR3 DNA: TGTGCCAGTACCCTTGGAGGGACAGGGGGTTTGAGCTATGGCTACACCTTC

clone size: -
CDR3 length: 13
D gene: -
V gene: TRBV2
J gene: TRBJ2-3
CDR3 protein: CASSELRAGEMYF
CDR3 DNA: TGTGCCAGCAGTGAACTTAGGGCAGGGGAAATGTATTTT

clone size: -
CDR3 length: 17
D gene: -
V gene: TRBV19
J gene: TRBJ1-2
CDR3 protein: CASSPLPSGTNRYGYTF
CDR3 DNA: TGTGCCAGTAGTCCCTTACCCTCCGGGACGAATCGGTATGGCTACACCTTC

clone size: few
CDR3 length: 14
D gene: -
V gene: TRBV6-1
J gene: TRBJ1-5
CDR3 protein: CASSERGYNQPQHF
CDR3 DNA: TGTGCCAGCAGTGAAAGGGGGTACAATCAGCCCCAGCATTTT

clone size: -
CDR3 length: 16
D gene: -
V gene: TRBV2
J gene: TRBJ1-5
CDR3 protein: CASSEAAGGSNQPQHF
CDR3 DNA: TGTGCCAGCAGTGAAGCGGCCGGCGGTAGCAATCAGCCCCAGCATTTT

clone size: -
CDR3 length: 12
D gene: -
V gene: TRBV7-8
J gene: TRBJ2-5
CDR3 protein: CASSPHEATQYF
CDR3 DNA: TGTGCCAGCAGCCCACACGAGGCGACCCAGTACTTC

clone size: -
CDR3 length: 15
D gene: -
V gene: TRBV7-3
J gene: TRBJ2-1
CDR3 protein: CASSSLIGNRGEQFF
CDR3 DNA: TGTGCCAGCAGCTCCTTGATAGGGAATAGGGGTGAGCAGTTCTTC

clone size: -
CDR3 length: 14
D gene: -
V gene: TRBV6-6
J gene: TRBJ2-7
CDR3 protein: CASSYYSSSYEQYF
CDR3 DNA: TGTGCCAGCAGTTACTACTCAAGCTCCTACGAGCAGTACTTC

clone size: -
CDR3 length: 15
D gene: -
V gene: TRBV5-1
J gene: TRBJ2-5
CDR3 protein: CASSLGLGSGETQYF
CDR3 DNA: TGCGCCAGCAGCTTAGGGTTGGGGTCTGGGGAGACCCAGTACTTC

clone size: -
CDR3 length: 14
D gene: TRBD1
V gene: TRBV19
J gene: TRBJ1-1
CDR3 protein: CASSGQGMNTEAFF
CDR3 DNA: TGTGCCAGTAGCGGACAGGGGATGAACACTGAAGCTTTCTTT

clone size: -
CDR3 length: 14
D gene: TRBD1
V gene: TRBV7-8
J gene: TRBJ1-2
CDR3 protein: CASSRGQGSYGYTF
CDR3 DNA: TGTGCCAGCAGCCGCGGACAGGGGAGTTATGGCTACACCTTC

clone size: -
CDR3 length: 14
D gene: -
V gene: TRBV18
J gene: TRBJ2-7
CDR3 protein: CASSPYGNSYEQYF
CDR3 DNA: TGTGCCAGCTCACCATACGGAAACTCCTACGAGCAGTACTTC

clone size: -
CDR3 length: 16
D gene: TRBD1
V gene: TRBV7-9
J gene: TRBJ1-3
CDR3 protein: CASSLVGGNSGNTIYF
CDR3 DNA: TGTGCCAGCAGCTTAGTAGGGGGCAACTCTGGAAACACCATATATTTT

clone size: -
CDR3 length: 15
D gene: -
V gene: TRBV5-4
J gene: TRBJ2-3
CDR3 protein: CASSGIGGSTDTQYF
CDR3 DNA: TGTGCCAGCAGCGGAATAGGAGGTAGCACAGATACGCAGTATTTT

clone size: -
CDR3 length: 17
D gene: TRBD2
V gene: TRBV11-3
J gene: TRBJ2-1
CDR3 protein: CASSLGELAFGGNEQFF
CDR3 DNA: TGTGCCAGCAGCTTAGGTGAACTAGCGTTTGGGGGCAATGAGCAGTTCTTC

clone size: -
CDR3 length: 12
D gene: -
V gene: TRBV6-1
J gene: TRBJ1-1
CDR3 protein: CASSLGPSKAFF
CDR3 DNA: TGTGCCAGCAGCCTCGGGCCCTCGAAAGCTTTCTTT

clone size: -
CDR3 length: 14
D gene: -
V gene: TRBV2
J gene: TRBJ1-5
CDR3 protein: CASRPSESDGPRMF
CDR3 DNA: TGTGCCAGCAGGCCATCGGAATCGGACGGGCCCCGTATGTTC

clone size: -
CDR3 length: 15
D gene: TRBD1
V gene: TRBV29-1
J gene: TRBJ1-1
CDR3 protein: CSANRDRAIFTEAFF
CDR3 DNA: TGCAGCGCCAACCGGGACAGGGCAATTTTCACTGAAGCTTTCTTT

clone size: -
CDR3 length: 16
D gene: TRBD2
V gene: TRBV7-6
J gene: TRBJ2-5
CDR3 protein: CASSFSASGGAETQYF
CDR3 DNA: TGTGCCAGCAGCTTTTCGGCTAGCGGGGGGGCGGAGACCCAGTACTTC

clone size: -
CDR3 length: 15
D gene: -
V gene: TRBV5-4
J gene: TRBJ2-3
CDR3 protein: CASSLDGTRTDTQYF
CDR3 DNA: TGTGCCAGCAGCTTGGACGGGACACGCACAGATACGCAGTATTTT

clone size: -
CDR3 length: 14
D gene: -
V gene: TRBV18
J gene: TRBJ2-5
CDR3 protein: CASSPSGRGETQYF
CDR3 DNA: TGTGCCAGCTCACCTTCAGGGAGAGGAGAGACCCAGTACTTC

clone size: -
CDR3 length: 14
D gene: -
V gene: TRBV19
J gene: TRBJ1-1
CDR3 protein: CASGRLSLNTEAFF
CDR3 DNA: TGTGCCAGTGGCCGCCTAAGCCTGAACACTGAAGCTTTCTTT

clone size: -
CDR3 length: 15
D gene: -
V gene: TRBV4-1
J gene: TRBJ2-5
CDR3 protein: CASSQDRWTDGTQYF
CDR3 DNA: TGCGCCAGCAGCCAAGATCGGTGGACAGATGGGACCCAGTACTTC

clone size: -
CDR3 length: 12
D gene: -
V gene: TRBV6-5
J gene: TRBJ1-2
CDR3 protein: CATQRGGEGYTF
CDR3 DNA: TGTGCCACCCAACGGGGGGGGGAGGGCTACACCTTC

clone size: -
CDR3 length: 14
D gene: -
V gene: TRBV15
J gene: TRBJ2-3
CDR3 protein: CATSRGQGTDTQYF
CDR3 DNA: TGTGCCACCAGCAGAGGACAGGGCACAGATACGCAGTATTTT

clone size: few
CDR3 length: 12
D gene: TRBD1
V gene: TRBV29-1
J gene: TRBJ1-1
CDR3 protein: CSVGTGRTEAFF
CDR3 DNA: TGCAGCGTTGGGACAGGTAGGACTGAAGCTTTCTTT

clone size: -
CDR3 length: 13
D gene: -
V gene: TRBV21-1
J gene: TRBJ2-4
CDR3 protein: CASSTWRNNIQYF
CDR3 DNA: TGTGCCAGCAGCACTTGGAGGAATAACATTCAGTACTTC

clone size: -
CDR3 length: 15
D gene: -
V gene: TRBV9
J gene: TRBJ2-7
CDR3 protein: CASSVAAERLYEQYF
CDR3 DNA: TGTGCCAGCAGCGTAGCGGCAGAAAGGCTCTACGAGCAGTACTTC

clone size: -
CDR3 length: 14
D gene: -
V gene: TRBV6-5
J gene: TRBJ2-7
CDR3 protein: CASSAGPTGYEQYF
CDR3 DNA: TGTGCCAGCAGTGCGGGACCCACGGGCTACGAGCAGTACTTC

clone size: -
CDR3 length: 15
D gene: -
V gene: TRBV6-1
J gene: TRBJ1-2
CDR3 protein: CASSLGGAHNYGYTF
CDR3 DNA: TGTGCCAGCAGCCTCGGGGGGGCCCATAACTATGGCTACACCTTC

clone size: -
CDR3 length: 13
D gene: -
V gene: TRBV18
J gene: TRBJ2-7
CDR3 protein: CASSPPGYYEQYF
CDR3 DNA: TGTGCCAGCTCACCACCAGGCTACTACGAGCAGTACTTC

clone size: -
CDR3 length: 12
D gene: -
V gene: TRBV14
J gene: TRBJ2-1
CDR3 protein: CASSQERGEQFF
CDR3 DNA: TGTGCCAGCAGCCAAGAAAGAGGTGAGCAGTTCTTC

clone size: -
CDR3 length: 15
D gene: -
V gene: TRBV2
J gene: TRBJ2-5
CDR3 protein: CASSVNGYAQETQYF
CDR3 DNA: TGTGCCAGCAGTGTTAACGGGTACGCCCAAGAGACCCAGTACTTC

clone size: -
CDR3 length: 14
D gene: TRBD1
V gene: TRBV10-3
J gene: TRBJ1-6
CDR3 protein: CAISGGQGASPLHF
CDR3 DNA: TGTGCCATCAGTGGGGGACAGGGGGCTTCACCCCTCCACTTT